These 27 T cell receptor beta chains share one sample of origin, sequenced in a study of patients and donors after allogeneic stem cell transplantation. TCRdb called the RT-PCR reads again in MiXCR, with one record for every CDR3 protein. The sample has about 960,000 distinct CDR3 sequences, 18% seen once; the top ten hold approximately 5.9%. Source material: blood, either unsorted or a sorted T cell fraction (not recorded which). These receptors were taken from a human donor who was either an allogeneic HSCT recipient or a stem cell or donor lymphocyte infusion donor (not recorded which). It is not recorded whose cells these are; they may come from a transplant donor.

This clonotype has a handful of counts. This rearrangement joins TRBV7-9 to TRBJ2-7; 9 nucleotides agree with TRBD1. Germline V gives CDR1 SEHNR, CDR2 FQNEAQ (reference sequence). The CDR3 is made up of 15 amino acids. The trim removed 4 bases at V and 6 bases at J, leaving 10 bases unmatched. CDR3 coding DNA: TGTGCCAGCAGCTATAGGGGACAGGGTGACGGCGAGCAGTACTTC. It is translated as CASSYRGQGDGEQYF.

The chain has TRBV24-1 and TRBJ2-1; D is possibly TRBD1 or TRBD2 (5 bases each). Per the germline V gene, CDR1 is KGHDR and CDR2 is SFDVKD. The CDR3 is 14 amino acids. V lost 5 bases, J lost 1 base, and 8 bases lay in between. The CDR3 DNA reads as TGTGCCACCAGTGCCTGGGGGTCCTACAATGAGCAGTTCTTC. Translating it yields CATSAWGSYNEQFF.

This clonotype occurred a few times. The chain carries TRBV7-3 and TRBJ2-7; D remains unclear. The length of the CDR3 is 15 residues. The V and J ends lost 1 base and 2 bases respectively, with 12 bases between them. Per the germline V gene, CDR1 is SGHTA and CDR2 is FQGTGA. CDR3 in amino acids: CASSLNGAPTYEQYF. The CDR3 DNA reads as TGTGCCAGCAGCTTAAATGGCGCCCCGACCTACGAGCAGTACTTC.

CDR3 amino acids: CASSGFSTGQQYF. CDR3 sequence (DNA): TGTGCCAGCAGTGGCTTCTCTACGGGACAGCAGTACTTC. This chain joins TRBV2 and TRBJ2-7; tentatively, D is TRBD1 or TRBD2 (5 bases each). The CDR3 consists of 13 residues. Germline CDR1 SNHLY, CDR2 FYNNEI. V lost 4 bases, J lost 8 bases, and 15 bases lay in between.

The V call is TRBV20-1, the J call TRBJ2-7; D ambiguous. Germline V gives CDR1 DFQATT, CDR2 SNEGSKA (reference sequence). Trimming removed 6 bases from V and 1 base from J, with 13 bases in between. The CDR3 covers 13 residues. The DNA for the CDR3 is TGCAGTGCCTTGACGGGCATTTCCTACGAGCAGTACTTC. This encodes CSALTGISYEQYF.

In its sample, this clonotype was seen a few times. The J gene is TRBJ2-1, the V gene TRBV12-3 or TRBV12-4; TRBD1 might be the D (5 bases). The CDR3 spans 15 residues. With 0 bases removed from V and 4 bases from J, the gap between germline ends came to 10 bases. The CDR3 is CASSLARTGYNEQFF. The CDR3 region has the DNA TGTGCCAGCAGTTTAGCGAGAACAGGATACAATGAGCAGTTCTTC.

This clonotype was counted between two and nine times. The chain combines TRBV7-2 with TRBJ2-3; no reliable D call. Trimming left V 3 bases short and J 4 bases short, with 5 bases between. CDR1 and CDR2 (germline): SGHTA, FQGNSA. The CDR3 length is 12 residues. CDR3 sequence reads: CASSFTPDTQYF. CDR3 coding DNA: TGTGCCAGCAGCTTTACCCCAGATACGCAGTATTTT.

The CDR3 DNA sequence: TGTGCCAGCAGGACTAGCGGGGGTAACGGTGAGCAGTTCTTC. Its protein product is CASRTSGGNGEQFF. V gene TRBV2 combines with J gene TRBJ2-1; 12 bases agree with TRBD2. With 6 bases clipped from V and 9 bases from J, the junction kept 6 bases outside the gene matches. The CDR3 has 14 amino acids. CDR1 and CDR2 (germline): SNHLY, FYNNEI.

At least ten counts were recorded for this clonotype. This rearrangement joins TRBV6-5 to TRBJ2-3, with D uncertain. Germline V CDR1 and CDR2: MNHEY, SVGAGI. V was pared by 8 bases and J by 1 base, with 1 base between. The CDR3 loop spans 10 amino acids. CDR3: CASGTDTQYF. CDR3 DNA: TGTGCCAGCGGCACAGATACGCAGTATTTT.

The J gene is TRBJ1-2, the V gene TRBV29-1, with 7 bases matching TRBD1. CDR3 length: 15 residues. The V segment lost 0 bases and the J segment 4 bases; nucleotides outside the gene matches: 8. Germline CDR1 SQVTM, CDR2 ANQGSEA. The DNA for the CDR3 is TGCAGCGTTGAAGAGGGGGCAGGGGGATCCTATGGCTACACCTTC. Protein sequence: CSVEEGAGGSYGYTF.

This clonotype showed up just a few times. The chain is built from TRBV12-3 or TRBV12-4 and TRBJ2-3, with D maybe TRBD1 (6 bases). Trimming removed 2 bases from V and 8 bases from J, with 23 bases in between. This CDR3 contains 17 residues. CDR3 amino acids: CASSLRGSGEGVGTQYF. CDR3 nucleotide sequence: TGTGCCAGCAGTTTAAGGGGGTCAGGTGAAGGCGTGGGTACGCAGTATTTT.

This clonotype has just a few counts. V gene TRBV7-2 combines with J gene TRBJ2-3; no reliable D call. The germline V gene encodes CDR1 SGHTA and CDR2 FQGNSA. Trimming removed 5 bases at V and 0 bases at J, with 9 bases between. The CDR3 sequence is 14 residues long. The CDR3 protein is CASSNGPSTDTQYF. Here the CDR3 DNA reads TGTGCCAGCAGCAACGGGCCCAGCACAGATACGCAGTATTTT.

V is TRBV4-2 and J is TRBJ2-7; 7 positions match TRBD2. The CDR3 is 16 residues long. The V and J ends lost 0 bases and 2 bases, in that order; junction bases with no gene match: 7. CDR1 and CDR2 (germline): LGHNA, YNFKEQ. In DNA, the CDR3 is TGTGCCAGCAGCCAAGAGGCCGGGGGGACGACCTACGAGCAGTACTTC. Translated: CASSQEAGGTTYEQYF.

The V and J genes are TRBV7-9 and TRBJ1-1; tentatively, D is TRBD1 (5 bases). The V gene's germline CDR1 is SEHNR and CDR2 FQNEAQ (reference sequence). The V end was cut by 5 bases, the J end by 2 bases, with 15 bases between. The CDR3 has 15 residues. Here the CDR3 DNA reads TGTGCCAGCAGCCCGGGACGGAAATTAAACACTGAAGCTTTCTTT. This gives the protein CASSPGRKLNTEAFF.

Only one count was recorded for this clonotype. The rearrangement uses TRBV7-2 and TRBJ2-1; the D gene is possibly TRBD1 (6 bases). Germline CDR1 reads SGHTA; CDR2 reads FQGNSA. The CDR3 has 14 amino acids. Trimming removed 3 bases at V and 3 bases at J, with 9 bases between. CDR3 amino acids: CASSFSGDYNEQFF. The CDR3 DNA reads as TGTGCCAGCAGCTTCTCAGGGGACTACAATGAGCAGTTCTTC.

This clonotype was detected a few times. This chain connects TRBV20-1 to TRBJ2-1; 12 bases agree with TRBD2. After removal of 0 bases from V and 5 bases from J, the junction contained 5 bases not matched to a gene. This CDR3 has 16 residues. The germline V gene encodes CDR1 DFQATT and CDR2 SNEGSKA (reference sequence). CDR3 DNA sequence: TGCAGTGCTAGAGATCGAAGACTAGCGGGGGACAATGAGCAGTTCTTC. It specifies CSARDRRLAGDNEQFF.

CDR3 DNA: TGTGCCACCAGCATCTTAGAGGCCTACGAGCAGTACTTC. It yields the protein CATSILEAYEQYF. The chain uses TRBV15 and TRBJ2-7; D gene unclear. Trimming removed 4 bases from V and 2 bases from J, with 9 bases in between. The V gene's germline CDR1 is LNHNV and CDR2 YYDKDF (reference sequence). This CDR3 contains 13 residues.

The rearrangement links TRBV12-3 or TRBV12-4 to TRBJ2-1; D perhaps matches TRBD2 (7 bases). Trimming took off 6 bases at V and 4 bases at J, with 13 bases between the two ends. The CDR3 is 14 amino acids. As DNA, the CDR3 is TGTGCCAGCAGCATCGGGGGGCTATACAATGAGCAGTTCTTC. Amino acids: CASSIGGLYNEQFF.

This clonotype was detected only a few times. The rearrangement uses TRBV10-3 and TRBJ2-1; D is tentatively TRBD1 or TRBD2 (5 bases each). This CDR3 comprises 14 residues. V gave up 3 bases and J gave up 10 bases, with 16 bases separating them. Germline lookup yields CDR1 ENHRY and CDR2 SYGVKD. The CDR3 loop is CAISEIISRDEQFF. The CDR3, as DNA: TGTGCCATCAGTGAAATTATCTCCAGGGACGAGCAGTTCTTC.

A few counts support this clonotype. This chain connects TRBV6-1 to TRBJ1-3; unclear D gene. V shed 8 bases and J shed 0 bases, with 11 bases lying between them. The CDR3 loop spans 14 amino acids. Looked up from germline, CDR1 is MNHNS and CDR2 is SASEGT. This CDR3 reads CASLFRISGNTIYF. In DNA, the CDR3 is TGTGCCAGCCTATTCCGGATCTCTGGAAACACCATATATTTT.

The chain is built from TRBV9 and TRBJ2-3, with 7 bases lining up with TRBD2. The V gene end was trimmed by 0 bases and the J gene end by 0 bases; junction bases not matched to a gene: 4. The CDR3 consists of 16 residues. Per the germline V gene, CDR1 is SGDLS and CDR2 is YYNGEE. The CDR3 here is CASSVEFSGSTDTQYF. CDR3 nucleotides: TGTGCCAGCAGCGTAGAGTTTAGCGGGAGCACAGATACGCAGTATTTT.

This clonotype was seen once. This CDR3 is CASSPATGANEQYF. The CDR3 nucleotides read TGTGCCAGCAGTCCCGCGACAGGGGCTAACGAGCAGTACTTC. The J gene is TRBJ2-7, the V gene TRBV27; 8 bases line up with TRBD1. The CDR3 covers 14 residues. V lost 5 bases, J lost 5 bases, and 8 bases stayed unmatched. Germline CDR1 is MNHEY and CDR2 is SMNVEV (reference sequence).

The CDR3 DNA follows: TGCGCCAGCAGCTCAGGACACGTTTCCTCTGGGGCCAACGTCCTGACTTTC. It specifies CASSSGHVSSGANVLTF. The chain links TRBV5-1 to TRBJ2-6; a possible D gene is TRBD1 (5 bases). The CDR3 runs 17 residues. V was clipped by 3 bases and J by 0 bases, with 13 bases between them. From germline, CDR1 is SGHRS and CDR2 YFSETQ.

This clonotype was counted between two and nine times. The chain recombines TRBV6-5 with TRBJ1-2; 11 bases are a match to TRBD1. Germline CDR1 and CDR2: MNHEY and SVGAGI. The trim removed 0 bases at V and 8 bases at J, leaving 11 bases unmatched. This CDR3 has 17 amino acids. Here the CDR3 DNA reads TGTGCCAGCAGTTACTCCTCGGACAGGGGGCGTTCGTTAGGCTACACCTTC. Translating it yields CASSYSSDRGRSLGYTF.

The table lists this clonotype with many counts. This chain connects TRBV24-1 to TRBJ2-2, with 7 positions matching TRBD1. Per germline, CDR1 KGHDR and CDR2 SFDVKD. V lost 4 bases to trimming and J lost 2 bases; unmatched junction nucleotides: 6. CDR3 length equals 16 residues. The CDR3: CATSDLGQKNTGELFF. CDR3 in DNA: TGTGCCACCAGTGACCTGGGACAGAAAAACACCGGGGAGCTGTTTTTT.

This clonotype was counted only a few times. The chain carries TRBV9 and TRBJ2-3; D is perhaps TRBD1 or TRBD2 (5 bases each). V lost 0 bases and J lost 1, with 9 bases in between. Looked up from germline, CDR1 is SGDLS and CDR2 is YYNGEE. This CDR3 has 15 amino acids. The CDR3 reads CASSVGRGRTDTQYF. The CDR3 DNA follows: TGTGCCAGCAGCGTAGGAAGGGGACGCACAGATACGCAGTATTTT.

This clonotype was found many times. CDR3 loop: CASSQVGNQPQHF. The CDR3 nucleotides read TGCGCCAGCAGCCAAGTTGGAAATCAGCCCCAGCATTTT. The V gene is TRBV4-1, the J gene TRBJ1-5, with D unclear. CDR1 is MGHRA, CDR2 YSYEKL, per germline. Trimming left V 1 base short and J 4 bases short, with 5 bases between. The CDR3 is 13 amino acids.